This is a list of T cell receptor beta chains from one sample in a study of response to subunit inactivated influenza vaccine. MiXCR was run by TCRdb on the RT-PCR reads, yielding one entry per CDR3 protein. The sample gives approximately 530,000 distinct CDR3 sequences, 6.5% to 8% of which show up once; 13% is in the top ten. Material: PBMCs from blood, obtained 23 to 25 months after vaccination. Receptors originate from a man between 45 and 75 years old who received an inactivated influenza vaccine. Each CDR3 is given without its conserved first and last residue. Each record gives: CDR3 protein, clone size, CDR3 length, V gene. The size entry is marked missing in some rows and otherwise reads once, few, many or a size class.

CDR3 protein: SVHGLAGFYNEQF; clone size: NA; CDR3 length: 13; V gene: TRBV29-1
CDR3 protein: ASTGNSKTQY; clone size: few; CDR3 length: 10; V gene: TRBV2
CDR3 protein: ASSRHSENIQY; clone size: NA; CDR3 length: 11; V gene: TRBV3-1
CDR3 protein: ATSRASISGANVLT; clone size: many; CDR3 length: 14; V gene: TRBV15
CDR3 protein: ASSLDTGSTPLH; clone size: many; CDR3 length: 12; V gene: TRBV7-2
CDR3 protein: ASSSFRDRHEKLF; clone size: few; CDR3 length: 13; V gene: TRBV6-7
CDR3 protein: SVGTGSNSPLH; clone size: NA; CDR3 length: 11; V gene: TRBV29-1
CDR3 protein: ASSEALVDTQY; clone size: NA; CDR3 length: 11; V gene: TRBV9
CDR3 protein: ASSPRVSSNEQF; clone size: NA; CDR3 length: 12; V gene: TRBV12-3/TRBV12-4
CDR3 protein: ASSTGTAEQF; clone size: many; CDR3 length: 10; V gene: TRBV12-3/TRBV12-4
CDR3 protein: ASSQDYSGRGEQF; clone size: few; CDR3 length: 13; V gene: TRBV4-1
CDR3 protein: ASSFNSGGTGELF; clone size: few; CDR3 length: 13; V gene: TRBV5-1
CDR3 protein: ASSRDLGQGSGANVLT; clone size: many; CDR3 length: 16; V gene: TRBV12-3/TRBV12-4
CDR3 protein: SVDGTGFGEQY; clone size: few; CDR3 length: 11; V gene: TRBV29-1
CDR3 protein: ASSSGTFLEQY; clone size: NA; CDR3 length: 11; V gene: TRBV7-6
CDR3 protein: ATSRQLETQY; clone size: few; CDR3 length: 10; V gene: TRBV15
CDR3 protein: SVEVTAYEQF; clone size: NA; CDR3 length: 10; V gene: TRBV29-1
CDR3 protein: ASSQEVSGFYGYT; clone size: many; CDR3 length: 13; V gene: TRBV4-2
CDR3 protein: ASSQETGSEAF; clone size: few; CDR3 length: 11; V gene: TRBV14
CDR3 protein: ASSVEVGASSYEQY; clone size: NA; CDR3 length: 14; V gene: TRBV9
CDR3 protein: ASSQRTSGTSTDTQY; clone size: NA; CDR3 length: 15; V gene: TRBV4-2
CDR3 protein: ASSLTGIPRSGELF; clone size: few; CDR3 length: 14; V gene: TRBV7-9
CDR3 protein: ASSRPDIFYEQY; clone size: few; CDR3 length: 12; V gene: TRBV5-1
CDR3 protein: ATSSPGGASVDTQY; clone size: few; CDR3 length: 14; V gene: TRBV15
CDR3 protein: SVEAASGRFLYNEQF; clone size: few; CDR3 length: 15; V gene: TRBV29-1
CDR3 protein: ASSLRFEQF; clone size: many; CDR3 length: 9; V gene: TRBV12-3/TRBV12-4
CDR3 protein: ASSLVRVRDTEAF; clone size: NA; CDR3 length: 13; V gene: TRBV28
CDR3 protein: ASSSGTSGRALYEQY; clone size: few; CDR3 length: 15; V gene: TRBV5-6
CDR3 protein: SVERASGTYTDEQF; clone size: NA; CDR3 length: 14; V gene: TRBV29-1